This record covers a single T cell receptor (beta chain). Its cognate antigen is unknown. Together with a sample-barcoded 5' primer, a J-beta primer mix was included in a second PCR lasting about 7 to 11 cycles. Each CDR3 protein is one row after TCRdb ran MiXCR on the 5' RACE reads. The sample lists some 800,000 distinct CDR3 sequences, just under 25% occurring once. The V end was cut by 0 bases, the J end by 7 bases, with 24 bases between. Germline lookup yields CDR1 SGHTA and CDR2 FQGNSA. This CDR3 comprises 18 residues. The record originates from a study of blood T cells in healthy people across ages. Regarding the study as a whole: Observed TCR beta diversity per million T cells went down as age went up. This fall followed a roughly linear course with age.

This same sample was also taken into another study, of T cells of mothers and their children. That source notes: During the second PCR, the M1S primer introduced sample barcodes along with 2-4 random nucleotides.

The chain carries TRBV7-2 and TRBJ1-1, with D perhaps matching TRBD1 (6 bases). Sequenced material: blood. The receptor was derived from a boy younger than 18 in good health. CDR3 nucleotides: TGTGCCAGCAGCTTAGCACCTGGGGGGGCTGGAACAGGGTATGAAGCTTTCTTT. It codes for CASSLAPGGAGTGYEAFF.